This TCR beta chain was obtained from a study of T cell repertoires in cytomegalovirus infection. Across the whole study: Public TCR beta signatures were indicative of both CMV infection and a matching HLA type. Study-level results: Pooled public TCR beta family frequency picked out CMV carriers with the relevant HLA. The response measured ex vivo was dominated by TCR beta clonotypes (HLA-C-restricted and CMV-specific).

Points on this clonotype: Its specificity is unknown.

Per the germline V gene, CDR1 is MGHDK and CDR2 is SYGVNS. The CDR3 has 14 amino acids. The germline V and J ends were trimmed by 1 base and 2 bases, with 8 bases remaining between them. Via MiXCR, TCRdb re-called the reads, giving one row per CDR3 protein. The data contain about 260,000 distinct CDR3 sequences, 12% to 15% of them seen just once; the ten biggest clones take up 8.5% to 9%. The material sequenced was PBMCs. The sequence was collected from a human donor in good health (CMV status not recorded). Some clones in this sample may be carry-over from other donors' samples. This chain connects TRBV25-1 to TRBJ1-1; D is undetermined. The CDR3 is CASSESGENTEAFF. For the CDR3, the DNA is TGTGCCAGCAGTGAATCCGGGGAAAACACTGAAGCTTTCTTT. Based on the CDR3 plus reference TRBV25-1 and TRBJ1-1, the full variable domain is EADIYQTPRYLVIGTGKKITLECSQTMGHDKMYWYQQDPGMELHLIHYSYGVNSTEKGDLSSESTVSRIRTEHFPLTLESARPSHTSQYLCASSESGENTEAFFGQGTRLTVV.